This entry lists 24 T cell receptor beta chains sequenced from one sample in a study of shared clonotypes between healthy human individuals (dated by TCRdb to the early 2020s). CD8 naive samples consisted of CD45RO-negative cells that were positively selected for CCR7, yielding a CD45RA+CCR7+ population without TemRA cells. The library was produced with the immunoSEQ multiplex PCR assay. In its TCRdb copy, this immuneACCESS table keeps in-frame sequences only and misses some clones. Where compared with another copy, unresolved V genes explain less than half of these, and the others have no known cause. The sample includes under 2,000,000 clones, with just under 95% observed a single time. Together, the top ten hold under 1.5% of the sample. The specimen sequenced was naive CD8+ T cells sorted from blood. Read against the paper, the sample's cell subset or site label means: CD45RA+CCR7+. The source is a man younger than 35 in good health.

The V and J genes are TRBV9 and TRBJ2-7; D is unresolved. V was pared by 2 bases and J by 5 bases, with 2 bases between. The CDR3 contains 10 residues. Germline V gene sequence: CDR1 SGDLS, CDR2 YYNGEE. In DNA form, the CDR3 reads TGTGCCAGCAGCGTGGACGAGCAGTACTTC. Translation gives CASSVDEQYF. Full variable domain (remainder filled in from reference TRBV9 and TRBJ2-7): DSGVTQTPKHLITATGQRVTLRCSPRSGDLSVYWYQQSLDQGLQFLIQYYNGEERAKGNILERFSAQQFPDLHSELNLSSLELGDSALYFCASSVDEQYFGPGTRLTVT.

The CDR3 DNA follows: TGTGCCAGCAGCTTCTTTGTGGGGGACGAGCAGTACTTC. This sequence encodes CASSFFVGDEQYF. The chain links TRBV7-3 to TRBJ2-7; D is possibly TRBD1 or TRBD2 (5 bases each). The CDR3 consists of 13 residues. V was shortened by 3 bases and J by 5 bases, with 11 bases between the two germline ends. The germline CDR1 and CDR2 sequences are SGHTA and FQGTGA.

V and J are TRBV30 and TRBJ2-1; TRBD2 aligns across 9 bases. The germline gives CDR1 GTSNPN, CDR2 SVGIG (reference sequence). J was trimmed by 9 bases and V by 2 bases; bases with no gene match: 8. The CDR3 runs to 14 residues. CDR3 nucleotides: TGTGCCTGGAGTTGGCGGGAGGGCCGGGGTGAGCAGTTCTTC. It codes for CAWSWREGRGEQFF.

In this sample, this clone turned up once. The chain links TRBV6-1 to TRBJ2-7; no firm D call. The CDR3 has 15 residues. The germline gives CDR1 MNHNS, CDR2 SASEGT. Between the trimmed V and J ends, which lost 1 base and 4 bases, there was a span of 14 bases. CDR3 sequence (DNA): TGTGCCAGCAGTGAAGGGTCAGACATCATTTACGAGCAGTACTTC. It encodes CASSEGSDIIYEQYF.

The V gene is TRBV28, the J gene TRBJ1-1; D is unclear. V lost 4 bases and J 1 base, leaving 13 bases between the germline ends. Germline V gene data show CDR1 as MDHEN and CDR2 as SYDVKM. This CDR3 comprises 15 residues. The CDR3 region is CASSSVSGPNTEAFF. Written as DNA, the CDR3 is TGTGCCAGCAGTTCCGTCTCGGGCCCGAACACTGAAGCTTTCTTT.

CDR3 sequence (DNA): TGTGCCAGCAGTGAGCTCCAGGCTAGCGGGGCCCCCGAGCAGTACTTC. It specifies CASSELQASGAPEQYF. The chain is built from TRBV2 and TRBJ2-7, with 9 positions matching TRBD2. CDR1 and CDR2 from the germline V gene are SNHLY and FYNNEI. There are 16 residues in the CDR3. Trimming at V came to 3 bases and at J to 6 bases, leaving 12 bases not matched to a gene.

This chain links TRBV19 with TRBJ2-7, with 13 bases that match TRBD2. The junction had 4 bases not matched to a gene; V was cut back by 5 bases and J by 0 bases. Germline V gene lookup returns CDR1 LNHDA and CDR2 SQIVND (reference sequence). CDR3 length: 16 amino acids. CDR3 residues: CASSPGLAGFSYEQYF. Here the CDR3 DNA reads TGTGCCAGTAGTCCGGGACTAGCGGGGTTCTCCTACGAGCAGTACTTC.

The J gene is TRBJ2-7, the V gene TRBV5-4, with D perhaps TRBD2 (6 bases). The CDR3 sequence is 15 residues long. The germline V gene encodes CDR1 SGHNT and CDR2 YYREEE (reference sequence). V lost 0 bases and J 3 bases, leaving 13 bases between the germline ends. CDR3: CASSLAYGSHYEQYF. The DNA for the CDR3 is TGTGCCAGCAGCTTGGCGTACGGGAGTCACTACGAGCAGTACTTC.

The CDR3 DNA follows: TGTGCCAGCAGTGTTCAGGGAAATTACGAGCAGTACTTC. Translation gives CASSVQGNYEQYF. The chain carries TRBV6-1 and TRBJ2-7, with a possible D match to TRBD1 (5 bases). The V end was cut by 4 bases, the J end by 4 bases, with 11 bases between. The length of the CDR3 is 13 residues. Germline lookup yields CDR1 MNHNS and CDR2 SASEGT.

The chain recombines TRBV11-2 with TRBJ2-7; 11 nucleotides match TRBD1. The CDR3 contains 12 residues. Germline V CDR1 and CDR2: SGHAT, FQNNGV. J was trimmed by 5 bases and V by 8 bases; bases with no gene match: 2. The CDR3 DNA sequence: TGTGCCAGCGGACAGGGGGCTAACGAGCAGTACTTC. This translates into CASGQGANEQYF.

This clone was seen a few times. The chain employs TRBV19 and TRBJ2-7, with D perhaps being TRBD1 or TRBD2 (6 bases each). V lost 10 bases and J 2 bases, leaving 12 bases between the germline ends. Germline V CDR1 and CDR2: LNHDA, SQIVND (reference sequence). This CDR3 is 12 amino acids long. This chain's CDR3 is CATLGGTYEQYF. CDR3 bases: TGTGCCACGCTAGGGGGGACCTACGAGCAGTACTTC. The full variable domain, rest sourced from reference TRBV19 and TRBJ2-7, is DGGITQSPKYLFRKEGQNVTLSCEQNLNHDAMYWYRQDPGQGLRLIYYSQIVNDFQKGDIAEGYSVSREKKESFPLTVTSAQKNPTAFYLCATLGGTYEQYFGPGTRLTVT.

The chain uses TRBV7-8 and TRBJ2-1; either TRBD1 or TRBD2 may fit D (6 bases each). With 1 base removed from V and 4 bases from J, the gap between germline ends came to 8 bases. Germline V lookup: CDR1 SGHVS, CDR2 FQNEAQ. This CDR3 is 14 amino acids long. The CDR3 loop is CASSLEGGYNEQFF. CDR3 in DNA: TGTGCCAGCAGCTTAGAGGGGGGTTACAATGAGCAGTTCTTC.

This sequence joins TRBV2 and TRBJ2-5; 11 positions match TRBD1. The J call is doubtful: the DNA matches TRBJ2-7 better. Per the germline V gene, CDR1 is SNHLY and CDR2 is FYNNEI. CDR3 size: 14 residues. In nucleotides, the CDR3 is TGTGCCAGCACACCGGGACAGGGGGCCTACGAGCAGTACTTC. Encoded protein: CASTPGQGAYEQYF.

The rearrangement joins TRBV18 to TRBJ2-7; D perhaps matches TRBD1 (6 bases). Germline-derived CDR1 and CDR2 are KGHSH and LQKENI. This CDR3 spans 15 amino acids. V was pared by 0 bases and J by 2 bases, with 11 bases between. The CDR3 spells CASSPPGDTPYEQYF. Here the CDR3 DNA reads TGTGCCAGCTCACCACCAGGGGACACCCCCTACGAGCAGTACTTC.

The chain couples TRBV5-4 to TRBJ2-7; TRBD1 agrees at 7 bases. Germline loops: CDR1 SGHNT, CDR2 YYREEE (reference sequence). CDR3 length: 14 residues. The junction had 6 bases not matched to a gene; V was cut back by 4 bases and J by 2 bases. This chain's CDR3 is CASSRPDRTYEQYF. The CDR3 DNA follows: TGTGCCAGCAGCCGACCGGACAGGACCTACGAGCAGTACTTC.

The chain joins TRBV9 to TRBJ1-1; D might be TRBD1 (6 bases). CDR1 is SGDLS and CDR2 is YYNGEE in the germline V gene. V lost 2 bases and J 2 bases, leaving 13 bases between the germline ends. The CDR3 covers 15 residues. The CDR3 loop reads CASSVGQPVNTEAFF. As DNA, the CDR3 is TGTGCCAGCAGCGTCGGACAGCCGGTAAACACTGAAGCTTTCTTT.

The gene calls are TRBV7-3 and TRBJ2-2; perhaps TRBD2 as D (6 bases). Trimming shortened V by 1 base and J by 10 bases, and 13 bases separated the two germline ends. The CDR3 has 14 amino acids. The germline gives CDR1 SGHTA, CDR2 FQGTGA. CDR3 region: CASSLILGTAELFF. The CDR3 DNA follows: TGTGCCAGCAGCTTAATTTTGGGGACTGCGGAGCTGTTTTTT.

The rearrangement uses TRBV4-3 and TRBJ1-5; D unresolved. With 0 bases removed from V and 4 bases from J, the gap between germline ends came to 19 bases. This CDR3 spans 18 amino acids. Germline CDR1 reads LGHNA; CDR2 reads YSLEER. The CDR3 DNA sequence: TGCGCCAGCAGCCAAGATTGGGAGGGAGGCGGAATTAATCAGCCCCAGCATTTT. It encodes CASSQDWEGGGINQPQHF.

V is TRBV6-5 and J is TRBJ1-4; D is ambiguous. The CDR3 contains 15 residues. V was cut by 5 bases and J by 6 bases, with 16 bases left in between. Germline V gene data show CDR1 as MNHEY and CDR2 as SVGAGI. DNA of the CDR3: TGTGCCAGCAGTCCCCTCGGCACGGGCTATGAAAAACTGTTTTTT. Translating it yields CASSPLGTGYEKLFF.

The chain recombines TRBV7-6 with TRBJ2-1, with unresolved D. V was pared by 5 bases and J by 5 bases, with 16 bases between. The CDR3 is 15 amino acids. Germline V lookup: CDR1 SGHVS, CDR2 FNYEAQ. CDR3 sequence: CASSHPPDLNNEQFF. Here the CDR3 DNA reads TGTGCCAGCAGCCATCCACCGGACCTGAACAATGAGCAGTTCTTC.

This chain joins TRBV28 and TRBJ2-5, with 7 bases lining up with TRBD1. The J segment lost 1 base and the V segment lost 2 bases, leaving 1 base of the junction unmatched. The CDR3 is 14 residues long. CDR1 and CDR2 from the germline V gene are MDHEN and SYDVKM. Here the CDR3 reads CASSLGTVQETQYF. The CDR3 nucleotides read TGTGCCAGCAGTTTAGGGACAGTCCAAGAGACCCAGTACTTC.

A single count supports this clone. This chain uses TRBV11-2 with TRBJ2-7, with TRBD1 matching 10 bases. The junction had 8 bases not matched to a gene; V was cut back by 5 bases and J by 4 bases. The CDR3 consists of 15 residues. Looked up from germline, CDR1 is SGHAT and CDR2 is FQNNGV. The chain's CDR3 is CASSHPGQGRYEQYF. The CDR3 region has the DNA TGTGCCAGCAGCCATCCGGGACAGGGGCGATACGAGCAGTACTTC. The complete variable domain, with remaining parts taken from reference TRBV11-2 and TRBJ2-7, reads EAGVAQSPRYKIIEKRQSVAFWCNPISGHATLYWYQQILGQGPKLLIQFQNNGVVDDSQLPKDRFSAERLKGVDSTLKIQPAKLEDSAVYLCASSHPGQGRYEQYFGPGTRLTVT.

The CDR3 nucleotides are TGCAGTGCCAGTCAGTCGCCTGAAGCTTTCTTT. Its translation: CSASQSPEAFF. The chain uses TRBV20-1 and TRBJ1-1, with D unclear. Trimming took 6 bases from V and 6 from J, leaving 11 bases between them. The germline gives CDR1 DFQATT, CDR2 SNEGSKA (reference sequence). This CDR3 is 11 amino acids long.

This chain connects TRBV23-1 to TRBJ2-5, with D perhaps matching TRBD2 (6 bases). TRBV23-1 counts as an open reading frame of uncertain function. V gave up 2 bases and J gave up 9 bases, with 25 bases separating them. The CDR3 is 17 amino acids. CDR3 sequence: CASSQGRVAVQEMSQYF. The CDR3 coding sequence is TGCGCCAGCAGTCAAGGGCGGGTAGCGGTACAAGAGATGTCCCAGTACTTC.